This TCR beta chain was obtained from a study of blood T cell repertoires in COVID-19. The CDR3 totals 12 residues. V lost 4 bases and J lost 5, with 5 bases in between. CDR1 and CDR2 from the germline V gene are SNHLY and FYNNEI. Clones were sequenced by immunoSEQ multiplex PCR, and TCRdb holds only the in-frame ones, with some missing. The table shows approximately 80,000 clones, with over 75% occurring only once. The J gene is TRBJ1-4, the V gene TRBV2; D unresolved. The TCR originated in a man aged 50-60 years with COVID-19, enrolled during active disease. The specimen was peripheral blood. This CDR3 reads CASSALNEKLFF. The CDR3 DNA sequence: TGTGCCAGCAGTGCCCTGAATGAAAAACTGTTTTTT.